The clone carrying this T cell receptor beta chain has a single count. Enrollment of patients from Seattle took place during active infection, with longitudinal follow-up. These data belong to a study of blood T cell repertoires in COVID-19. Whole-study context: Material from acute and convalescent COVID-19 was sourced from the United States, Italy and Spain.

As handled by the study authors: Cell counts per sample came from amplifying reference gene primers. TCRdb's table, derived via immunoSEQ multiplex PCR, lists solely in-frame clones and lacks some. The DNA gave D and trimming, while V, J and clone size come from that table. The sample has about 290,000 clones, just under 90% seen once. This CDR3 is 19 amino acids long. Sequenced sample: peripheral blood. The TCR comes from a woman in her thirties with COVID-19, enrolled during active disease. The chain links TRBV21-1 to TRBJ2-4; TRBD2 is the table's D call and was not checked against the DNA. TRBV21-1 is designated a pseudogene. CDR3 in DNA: TGTGCCAGCAGCAACCCCCTCCAGTTTCGGGGGGTAGCCAAAAACATTCAGTACTTC. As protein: CASSNPLQFRGVAKNIQYF.